A single sample is the source of the 7 T cell receptor beta chains below, sequenced in a study of shared clonotypes between healthy human individuals. TCRdb keeps only in-frame clones here, not all; method: immunoSEQ multiplex PCR. This sample yields about 1.5 million clones, of which roughly 98% are seen a single time; approximately 0.44% belongs to the top ten. The specimen was naive CD4+ T cells sorted from blood. Stated subset: CD45RA+ positively selected. These receptors all stem from a man younger than 40 in good health.

The J gene is TRBJ2-7, the V gene TRBV4-3, with D unresolved. The V gene's germline CDR1 is LGHNA and CDR2 YSLEER. CDR3 length: 15 amino acids. Trimming shortened V by 5 bases and J by 0 bases, and 14 bases separated the two germline ends. CDR3 nucleotide sequence: TGCGCCAGCAGCGACACGTTACTACGCTCCTACGAGCAGTACTTC. Translating gives CASSDTLLRSYEQYF.

The J gene is TRBJ2-1, the V gene TRBV6-1; D call uncertain. Germline CDR1 is MNHNS and CDR2 is SASEGT. The ends were cut back, 0 bases at V and 6 bases at J, with 6 bases in the middle. This CDR3 region has 13 residues. CDR3 protein: CASSEAYLNEQFF. The CDR3 DNA reads as TGTGCCAGCAGTGAAGCGTACCTCAATGAGCAGTTCTTC.

The chain couples TRBV30 to TRBJ2-3; no clear D gene. This CDR3 has 10 residues. V was pared by 5 bases and J by 8 bases, with 8 bases between. CDR1 and CDR2 from the germline V gene are GTSNPN and SVGIG (reference sequence). CDR3 loop: CAWHEGTQYF. Here the CDR3 DNA reads TGTGCCTGGCACGAAGGTACGCAGTATTTT.

The gene calls are TRBV15 and TRBJ2-2; tentative D call: TRBD1 (5 bases). The CDR3 runs 15 residues. V lost 7 bases and J 1 base, leaving 13 bases between the germline ends. Germline lookup yields CDR1 LNHNV and CDR2 YYDKDF (reference sequence). CDR3 in amino acids: CATKYIQGNTGELFF. CDR3 coding DNA: TGTGCCACCAAGTATATCCAGGGGAACACCGGGGAGCTGTTTTTT.

With regard to this clone: The same CDR3 can be traced to other DNA sequences in this sample. This chain joins TRBV27 and TRBJ2-2; TRBD2 matches 12 bases. Germline CDR1 reads MNHEY; CDR2 reads SMNVEV (reference sequence). The ends lost 5 bases at V and 4 bases at J; junction bases unmatched: 5. The CDR3 runs 16 residues. The CDR3 DNA is TGTGCCAGCAGTCTCCTAGCGGGAGGGGGCACCGGGGAGCTGTTTTTT. It codes for CASSLLAGGGTGELFF.

The CDR3 loop is CASSSLPSGGYNEQFF. CDR3 nucleotides: TGCGCCAGCAGCTCCTTACCTAGCGGGGGTTACAATGAGCAGTTCTTC. The chain recombines TRBV5-1 with TRBJ2-1, with 10 bases fitting TRBD2. V dropped 3 bases and J dropped 4; count of bases not matched to a gene: 7. The CDR3 has 16 residues. Germline-derived CDR1 and CDR2 are SGHRS and YFSETQ.

V is TRBV6-6 and J is TRBJ2-7; 9 bases match TRBD1. CDR3 size: 14 residues. V was pared by 6 bases and J by 4 bases, with 7 bases of the junction left unmatched. CDR1 and CDR2 from the germline V gene are MNHNY and SVGAGI (reference sequence). The CDR3 DNA follows: TGTGCCAGCAGACGTGGGACAGGGAATTACGAGCAGTACTTC. This gives the protein CASRRGTGNYEQYF.